This TCR beta chain was retrieved from a study of T cell changes during pregnancy in multiple sclerosis (dated by TCRdb to the late 2010s). Background for the entire study: The study looked at changes in the T cell repertoire across pregnancy in women with multiple sclerosis.

The CDR3 contains 17 residues, cysteine and phenylalanine counted. Of the read, only the CDR3 DNA is kept; its 51 bases are in frame from base 1. Trimming takes 4 bases from V and 2 bases from J, and the germline ends sit 21 bases apart. CDR1 is given as LNHDA and CDR2 as SQIVND, both from the germline V gene (reference sequence). A remark on this clone: Its recognized antigen is unknown. It has no much larger one-base neighbor in the sample; base qualities were not kept.

Libraries were prepared through the immunoSEQ multiplex PCR assay. TCRdb carries this immuneACCESS record with in-frame sequences only. Its versions omit some clonotypes, under half of them owing to an unresolved V gene in the studies checked, with the rest unexplained. Present in this sample are about 30,000 clones, about 93% of which were seen just once. The biggest ten clones account for approximately 0.41% of the sample. The V and J segments used are TRBV19 and TRBJ2-7, and perhaps TRBD1 as D gene, on 6 matching bases. This sample comprised CD4+ T cells from peripheral blood mononuclear cells, obtained after pregnancy. This receptor was obtained from a female donor with multiple sclerosis, enrolled in a pregnancy study. The encoded CDR3 is CASSTSRIWGQTYEQYF. The DNA reads TGTGCCAGTAGTACTTCTCGGATCTGGGGACAAACCTACGAGCAGTACTTC.